This TCR beta chain came from a study of glioma-infiltrating T cells. This clonotype has a count of ten or more. CDR1 is MNHEY, CDR2 SMNVEV, per germline (reference sequence). The V gene lost 3 bases and the J gene lost 0 bases, with 9 bases spanning the gap. The CDR3 totals 14 residues. The iRepertoire nested amplicon-rescue multiplex PCR amplified TCR alpha and beta CDR3s from RNA. Each CDR3 protein is one row after TCRdb ran MiXCR on the multiplex PCR reads. The data show about 190,000 distinct CDR3 sequences, with more than 25% seen just once and 20% held by the top ten. This receptor was obtained from a human donor with low-grade glioma or glioblastoma, undergoing nonglioma brain surgery, or in good health (not recorded which). The genes are TRBV27 and TRBJ2-7; D not resolved. The sample taken for sequencing was glioma tissue, nonneoplastic brain tissue, or PBMCs (not recorded which). DNA for the CDR3: TGTGCCAGCAGTTTTGGGCAGGCCTCCTACGAGCAGTACTTC. It specifies CASSFGQASYEQYF.